The source of this TCR beta chain is a study of cytomegalovirus exposure and HLA in healthy donors. The PCR employed 60 Vbeta primers together with 13 Jbeta primers. Original processing methods: An analysis that came later counted 73 million or so unique TCR beta chains, approximately 12 million shared. The data were produced by immunoSEQ multiplex PCR, yet TCRdb's version contains in-frame clones alone and is incomplete. Clone size and V and J calls were adopted from that table, with D and trimming inferred from the DNA. The sample table includes 180,000 or so clones. The CDR3 length is 15 residues. CDR1 ENHRY and CDR2 SYGVKD come from the germline V gene.

Sequenced input: PBMCs. The chain links TRBV10-3 to TRBJ2-5; 7 bases align to TRBD2. The assigned J gene may be wrong: the sequence end matches TRBJ2-7 better. The TCR comes from a boy between 10 and 17 years old in good health and CMV-seronegative. The DNA of the CDR3 is TGTGCCATCAGTGCCCTTGGGGGGGGATCCTACGAGCAGTACTTC. It codes for CAISALGGGSYEQYF.